The rows below give T cell receptor beta chains drawn from one sample of a study of T cell responses to AZD1222 COVID-19 vaccine. Profiled with immunoSEQ multiplex PCR; TCRdb holds only in-frame clones, not every one. There are about 130,000 clones in the sample; 87% occur only once, and 10% lies in the top ten. The source was peripheral blood, collected on day 0 of AZD1222 vaccination. The receptors stem from an adult in good health. Each CDR3 is given with its conserved first and last residue. Fields, in order: clone size, V gene, J gene, D gene, CDR3 DNA, CDR3 protein. D genes are given only for firm matches. Rows may omit the clone size; those that give it use once, few, many or a size class.

size: .; V: TRBV6-5; J: TRBJ2-1; D: TRBD1; DNA: TGTGCCAGCAGTCGCGGGACAGGGAATGAGCAGTTCTTC; CDR3: CASSRGTGNEQFF
size: .; V: TRBV5-4; J: TRBJ1-1; D: .; DNA: TGTGCCAGCAGCTTACCCGACGGTAACACTGAAGCTTTCTTT; CDR3: CASSLPDGNTEAFF
size: .; V: TRBV29-1; J: TRBJ1-2; D: .; DNA: TGCAGCGTTGAGCGGCCAAATCTGGGCTACACCTTC; CDR3: CSVERPNLGYTF
size: few; V: TRBV29-1; J: TRBJ1-2; D: .; DNA: TGCAGCGGACGAAACTCCTATGGCTACACCTTC; CDR3: CSGRNSYGYTF
size: once; V: TRBV7-2; J: TRBJ1-1; D: .; DNA: TGTGCCAGCAGCTTAGTTGCCTGGGGGGTAAGGGCTTTCTTT; CDR3: CASSLVAWGVRAFF
size: .; V: TRBV6-2/TRBV6-3; J: TRBJ2-3; D: .; DNA: TGTGCCAGCAGTTACTTCGGGGGGCTAGCCCCCAACACAGATACGCAGTATTTT; CDR3: CASSYFGGLAPNTDTQYF
size: .; V: TRBV24-1; J: TRBJ1-3; D: .; DNA: TGTGCCACCAGTAACTCTGGAAACACCATATATTTT; CDR3: CATSNSGNTIYF
size: .; V: TRBV3-1/TRBV3-2; J: TRBJ2-1; D: TRBD2; DNA: TGTGCCAGCAGCCCCCTTAGCGGGAGCTCCTACAATGAGCAGTTCTTC; CDR3: CASSPLSGSSYNEQFF
size: many; V: TRBV5-1; J: TRBJ2-5; D: .; DNA: TGCGCCAGCAGCTGGAGGGCGGTCCAAGAGACCCAGTACTTC; CDR3: CASSWRAVQETQYF
size: .; V: TRBV6-6; J: TRBJ1-2; D: .; DNA: TGTGCCAGCAGGATTTTTAGGGACTATGGCTACACCTTC; CDR3: CASRIFRDYGYTF
size: .; V: TRBV3-1/TRBV3-2; J: TRBJ2-1; D: .; DNA: TGTGCCAGCAGCCAAGATGTGTGGACCACTTACAATGAGCAGTTCTTC; CDR3: CASSQDVWTTYNEQFF
size: .; V: TRBV11-2; J: TRBJ1-6; D: .; DNA: TGTGCCAGCAGCTCGTTCGGGGGGAATTCACCCCTCCACTTT; CDR3: CASSSFGGNSPLHF
size: .; V: TRBV18; J: TRBJ1-2; D: .; DNA: TGTGCCAGCTCACCATCTTGGACAGCCACCTCGGGCTATGGCTACACCTTC; CDR3: CASSPSWTATSGYGYTF
size: .; V: TRBV5-4; J: TRBJ2-7; D: .; DNA: TGTGCCAGCAGGTCAGGACAGACGAGCTCCTACGAGCAGTACTTC; CDR3: CASRSGQTSSYEQYF
size: few; V: TRBV14; J: TRBJ2-7; D: .; DNA: TGTGCCAGCAGCAACCAGCCGGGAGTTCGGTACTTC; CDR3: CASSNQPGVRYF
size: .; V: TRBV5-1; J: TRBJ2-5; D: .; DNA: TGCGCCAGCAGCTTGGGGGAGGCCCCCGCGAACTTC; CDR3: CASSLGEAPANF
size: .; V: TRBV5-6; J: TRBJ2-7; D: .; DNA: TGTGCCAGCCCCGGGGAACACCGGGACAAATACTACGAGCAGTACTTC; CDR3: CASPGEHRDKYYEQYF
size: .; V: TRBV6-5; J: TRBJ2-2; D: .; DNA: TGTGCCAGCATTGGCCCCGGGGAGCTGTTTTTT; CDR3: CASIGPGELFF
size: once; V: TRBV29-1; J: TRBJ1-1; D: TRBD1; DNA: TGCAGTGAAATCGGGACAGGCACTGAAGCTTTCTTT; CDR3: CSEIGTGTEAFF
size: .; V: TRBV9; J: TRBJ1-4; D: .; DNA: TGTGCCAGCAGCGTGGCCTCGGGCACAACTAATGAAAAACTGTTTTTT; CDR3: CASSVASGTTNEKLFF
size: .; V: TRBV5-1; J: TRBJ2-1; D: TRBD2; DNA: TGCGCCAGCAGCAGCGGGGTGAGCTCCTACAATGAGCAGTTCTTC; CDR3: CASSSGVSSYNEQFF
size: .; V: TRBV11-1; J: TRBJ2-7; D: .; DNA: TGTGCCAGCAGCTTGGGCACCAGCTACGAGCAGTACTTC; CDR3: CASSLGTSYEQYF
size: .; V: TRBV19; J: TRBJ1-1; D: .; DNA: TGTGCCAGTAGGCCGACAGCTCTGAACACTGAAGCTTTCTTT; CDR3: CASRPTALNTEAFF
size: .; V: TRBV27; J: TRBJ1-4; D: TRBD1; DNA: TGTGCCAGCAGTTTCCAGGGGGCGCCGAGTGAAAAACTGTTTTTT; CDR3: CASSFQGAPSEKLFF
size: few; V: TRBV30; J: TRBJ1-5; D: .; DNA: TGTGCCTGGAGTGTAAAAGGGGGGCCCCAGCATTTT; CDR3: CAWSVKGGPQHF
size: .; V: TRBV27; J: TRBJ1-5; D: TRBD1; DNA: TGTGCCAGCAGTCCCCGGGACAGGGCTTATCAGCCCCAGCATTTT; CDR3: CASSPRDRAYQPQHF
size: .; V: TRBV5-1; J: TRBJ1-5; D: .; DNA: TGCGCCAGCAGCCCCGGGGGCAGTGAAAATCAGCCCCAGCATTTT; CDR3: CASSPGGSENQPQHF
size: .; V: TRBV9; J: TRBJ2-3; D: .; DNA: TGTGCCAGCAGCGTAGCAGGTCCACCCACAGATACGCAGTATTTT; CDR3: CASSVAGPPTDTQYF
size: .; V: TRBV5-6; J: TRBJ2-7; D: TRBD1; DNA: TGTGCCAGCAGCGGTGGGACAGGGACCGACTACGAGCAGTACTTC; CDR3: CASSGGTGTDYEQYF
size: .; V: TRBV11-1; J: TRBJ1-2; D: .; DNA: TGTGCCAGCAGTCTTCACAGTAACTATGGCTACACCTTC; CDR3: CASSLHSNYGYTF
size: .; V: TRBV3-1/TRBV3-2; J: TRBJ2-6; D: .; DNA: TGTGCCAGCAGCCTCTCTGGGGCCAACGTCCTGACTTTC; CDR3: CASSLSGANVLTF
size: .; V: TRBV29-1; J: TRBJ1-2; D: .; DNA: TGCAGCGTTGAGACTTACGGGACCCTAGACTATGGCTACACCTTC; CDR3: CSVETYGTLDYGYTF
size: .; V: TRBV29-1; J: TRBJ1-2; D: .; DNA: TGCAGCGTCTACACGCCCGTAGGAGGCTACACCTTC; CDR3: CSVYTPVGGYTF
size: .; V: TRBV5-1; J: TRBJ2-7; D: .; DNA: TGCGCCAGCAGCTTAGGCAGGGCCTCCTACGAGCAGTACTTC; CDR3: CASSLGRASYEQYF
size: once; V: TRBV7-2; J: TRBJ1-6; D: TRBD1; DNA: TGTGCCAGCAGCTTAGGCGGACAGGGCCCAAATTCACCCCTCCACTTT; CDR3: CASSLGGQGPNSPLHF
size: .; V: TRBV19; J: TRBJ1-2; D: TRBD1; DNA: TGTGCCAGTAGTATTGGACAGGGGGGTGGCTATGGCTACACCTTC; CDR3: CASSIGQGGGYGYTF
size: few; V: TRBV19; J: TRBJ2-7; D: .; DNA: TGTGCCAGTAGTATCGGAACAGGGAGCGAGCAGTACTTC; CDR3: CASSIGTGSEQYF
size: once; V: TRBV27; J: TRBJ2-5; D: TRBD1; DNA: TGTGCCAGCAGTACCGGGGACAGGGGTTGGCAGACCCAGTACTTC; CDR3: CASSTGDRGWQTQYF
size: .; V: TRBV11-1; J: TRBJ2-1; D: .; DNA: TGTGCCAGCAGCTTAACTGGGCCTAGCATAATCCATGAGCAGTTCTTC; CDR3: CASSLTGPSIIHEQFF
size: .; V: TRBV9; J: TRBJ2-3; D: TRBD2; DNA: TGTGCCAGCAGCGCACCCACCATCACTAGCGGGGGCCTGCAATCTAGCACAGATACGCAGTATTTT; CDR3: CASSAPTITSGGLQSSTDTQYF
size: .; V: TRBV3-1/TRBV3-2; J: TRBJ2-5; D: .; DNA: TGTGCCAGCAGCCAGTCACCCTCTACTAGTTTGGAGACCCAGTACTTC; CDR3: CASSQSPSTSLETQYF
size: .; V: TRBV10-1; J: TRBJ2-5; D: .; DNA: TGCGCCAGCAGTGAGTCGAAGGGGGGGAGGCAGACCCAGTACTTC; CDR3: CASSESKGGRQTQYF
size: few; V: TRBV6-2/TRBV6-3; J: TRBJ2-7; D: .; DNA: TGTGCCAGCAGATACGGGGAGGTCTCCTACGAGCAGTACTTC; CDR3: CASRYGEVSYEQYF
size: .; V: TRBV6-6; J: TRBJ2-1; D: TRBD2; DNA: TGTGCCAGCAGTTACGGGACTAGCAACTACAATGAGCAGTTCTTC; CDR3: CASSYGTSNYNEQFF
size: .; V: TRBV5-8; J: TRBJ2-1; D: TRBD1; DNA: TGTGCCAGCAGCTCTGCCGGGACAGGGCCTGGTGAGCAGTTCTTC; CDR3: CASSSAGTGPGEQFF
size: .; V: TRBV28; J: TRBJ1-4; D: .; DNA: TGTGCCAGCAGCCGCCCAGGCTCTACTAATGAAAAACTGTTTTTT; CDR3: CASSRPGSTNEKLFF
size: .; V: TRBV5-1; J: TRBJ1-4; D: TRBD1; DNA: TGCGCCAGCAGACCTTCGACAGGGACGGAAGAAAAACTGTTTTTT; CDR3: CASRPSTGTEEKLFF
size: .; V: TRBV30; J: TRBJ2-1; D: TRBD2; DNA: TGTGCCTGGAGTGTACTAGCGGGGGTATCAAATGAGCAGTTCTTC; CDR3: CAWSVLAGVSNEQFF
size: .; V: TRBV6-5; J: TRBJ2-3; D: TRBD1; DNA: TGTGCCAGCAGTAAGACAGGGGGTACAGATACGCAGTATTTT; CDR3: CASSKTGGTDTQYF
size: .; V: TRBV2; J: TRBJ2-7; D: TRBD1; DNA: TGTGCCAGCAGGAAGCTAAGGGACAGCCCCTACGAACAGTACTTC; CDR3: CASRKLRDSPYEQYF
size: .; V: TRBV11-1; J: TRBJ1-2; D: TRBD1; DNA: TGTGCCAGCAGCTGGGACAGGGGCTATGGCTACACCTTC; CDR3: CASSWDRGYGYTF
size: .; V: TRBV7-3; J: TRBJ1-6; D: TRBD1; DNA: TGTGCCAGCAGCCAGGCAGGGGGGAATACTTCACCCCTCCACTTT; CDR3: CASSQAGGNTSPLHF
size: once; V: TRBV5-5; J: TRBJ2-5; D: .; DNA: TGTGCCAGCAGCGTCCCAAGGACCCATGGACCCGAAGAGACCCAGTACTTC; CDR3: CASSVPRTHGPEETQYF
size: .; V: TRBV5-6; J: TRBJ2-2; D: .; DNA: TGTGCCAGCAGCCACTTTGGACAGGGACTAAACACCGGGGAGCTGTTTTTT; CDR3: CASSHFGQGLNTGELFF
size: once; V: TRBV30; J: TRBJ1-1; D: .; DNA: TGTGCCTGCAAGGGGCCCAGAAAATCCACTGAAGCTTTCTTT; CDR3: CACKGPRKSTEAFF